This entry lists 17 T cell receptor beta chains sequenced from one sample in a study of identical twins. TCRdb reprocessed the 5' RACE reads via MiXCR and lists one record per CDR3 protein. The sample yields about 1.7 million distinct CDR3 sequences, about 32% seen once. Input material: cord blood. These receptors were obtained from a newborn girl in good health.

This clonotype was picked up many times. This rearrangement joins TRBV6-5 to TRBJ2-1, with D hard to call. This CDR3 region has 12 residues. V lost 5 bases to trimming and J lost 5 bases, with 7 bases between them. The germline CDR1 and CDR2 sequences are MNHEY and SVGAGI. The CDR3 region is CASSRAHNEQFF. CDR3 nucleotide sequence: TGTGCCAGCAGTCGGGCCCACAATGAGCAGTTCTTC.

There are a few counts of this clonotype. The J gene is TRBJ1-2, the V gene TRBV9; 8 bases fit TRBD1. The CDR3 loop spans 14 amino acids. The junction had 5 bases not matched to a gene; V was cut back by 0 bases and J by 7 bases. From germline, CDR1 is SGDLS and CDR2 YYNGEE. The CDR3 here is CASSVAGTGRGYTF. The DNA for the CDR3 is TGTGCCAGCAGCGTAGCCGGGACAGGACGTGGCTACACCTTC.

This clonotype was found once. The chain has TRBV11-3 and TRBJ2-7; D is perhaps TRBD1 (5 bases). Germline V lookup: CDR1 SGHNT, CDR2 YENEEA. The V end was cut by 5 bases, the J end by 7 bases, with 27 bases between. The CDR3 has 17 residues. The DNA of the CDR3 is TGTGCCAGCAGCCCTACAGGATTTTTAAGCTCCTACAATGAGCAGTACTTC. Translated, it gives CASSPTGFLSSYNEQYF.

Here the CDR3 reads CATSIAGGVTDTQYF. CDR3 DNA sequence: TGTGCCACCAGTATAGCGGGAGGGGTCACAGATACGCAGTATTTT. The genes are TRBV4-2 and TRBJ2-3; TRBD2 matches 11 bases. From germline, CDR1 is LGHNA and CDR2 YNFKEQ. Trimming at V came to 10 bases and at J to 2 bases, leaving 8 bases not matched to a gene. The CDR3 extends over 15 amino acids.

The J gene is TRBJ2-5, the V gene TRBV28, with D tentatively TRBD2 (6 bases). CDR1 and CDR2 from the germline V gene are MDHEN and SYDVKM. With 8 bases removed from V and 1 base from J, the gap between germline ends came to 11 bases. The CDR3 has 13 amino acids. DNA of the CDR3: TGTGCCAGCGGTAGCGGATCCCAAGAGACCCAGTACTTC. It translates to CASGSGSQETQYF.

This chain joins TRBV15 and TRBJ1-4; no clear D gene. Germline V CDR1 and CDR2: LNHNV, YYDKDF (reference sequence). This CDR3 region has 14 residues. V was shortened by 0 bases and J by 6 bases, with 8 bases between the two germline ends. The CDR3 nucleotides are TGTGCCACCAGCAGAGATTCAAAGGATGAAAAACTGTTTTTT. Protein product: CATSRDSKDEKLFF.

The sample holds a few counts of this clonotype. The gene calls are TRBV30 and TRBJ1-2; no firm D call. V was cut by 3 bases and J by 7 bases, with 9 bases left in between. The CDR3 totals 11 residues. Per germline, CDR1 GTSNPN and CDR2 SVGIG (reference sequence). The DNA of the CDR3 is TGTGCCTGGAGCCCCCTCGGTGGCTACACCTTC. This gives the protein CAWSPLGGYTF.

The V call is TRBV6-5, the J call TRBJ1-3; 10 bases align to TRBD1. The CDR3 is 19 amino acids. Trimming removed 2 bases from V and 0 bases from J; junction bases left unmatched: 10. Germline CDR1 reads MNHEY; CDR2 reads SVGAGI. The CDR3 coding sequence is TGTGCCAGCAGTTACGGGACAGGGGCCCGTCCTAGCTCTGGAAACACCATATATTTT. Translation gives CASSYGTGARPSSGNTIYF.

This chain uses TRBV28 with TRBJ2-1; 7 bases map to TRBD1. CDR1 and CDR2 from the germline V gene are MDHEN and SYDVKM. CDR3 size: 13 residues. J gave up 8 bases and V 6 bases, and 7 bases lay outside the gene matches. The CDR3 nucleotides are TGTGCCAGCAGCTCGGGACAGCTGGATGAGCAGTTCTTC. It encodes CASSSGQLDEQFF. The whole variable domain, remainder taken from reference TRBV28 and TRBJ2-1, is DVKVTQSSRYLVKRTGEKVFLECVQDMDHENMFWYRQDPGLGLRLIYFSYDVKMKEKGDIPEGYSVSREKKERFSLILESASTNQTSMYLCASSSGQLDEQFFGPGTRLTVL.

V usage is TRBV20-1 and J usage is TRBJ1-5; D might be TRBD1 (6 bases). Trimming cost V 5 bases and J 6 bases, with 11 bases left between them. CDR1 and CDR2 (germline): DFQATT, SNEGSKA (reference sequence). CDR3 length: 12 amino acids. CDR3 DNA sequence: TGCAGTGCTGGTCAGGGGACTCAGCCCCAGCATTTT. This sequence encodes CSAGQGTQPQHF.

A few counts support this clonotype. In DNA, the CDR3 is TGTGCCAGCAGCGGATGGGACAACTTAGCCAAAAACATTCAGTACTTC. It codes for CASSGWDNLAKNIQYF. The rearrangement uses TRBV7-9 and TRBJ2-4; D perhaps matches TRBD1 (6 bases). V lost 5 bases to trimming and J lost 0 bases, with 14 bases between them. The CDR3 runs to 16 residues. Per germline, CDR1 SEHNR and CDR2 FQNEAQ (reference sequence).

In this sample, this clonotype turned up a few times. V is TRBV27 and J is TRBJ2-1; D uncertain. The CDR3 has 15 amino acids. Germline V CDR1 and CDR2: MNHEY, SMNVEV (reference sequence). Trimming stripped 3 bases from V and 5 bases from J, with 14 bases between. The CDR3 DNA reads as TGTGCCAGCAGTTTTAAATCAGCCTCTAACAATGAGCAGTTCTTC. It encodes CASSFKSASNNEQFF.

The chain recombines TRBV2 with TRBJ2-5; 8 nucleotides line up with TRBD2. Trimming cost V 8 bases and J 11 bases; bases outside gene matches: 19. The CDR3 is 15 residues long. Germline assignment: CDR1 SNHLY and CDR2 FYNNEI. The CDR3 DNA reads as TGTGCCAGCGCCCATAAGCGGGAGTTGGGAAATGAGCAGTACTTC. This sequence encodes CASAHKRELGNEQYF.

A few counts support this clonotype. The CDR3, as DNA: TGTGCCAGCTCACCTAATGACGGAGGCTCCTACAATGAGCAGTACTTC. It is translated as CASSPNDGGSYNEQYF. The chain carries TRBV18 and TRBJ2-1, with D possibly matching TRBD2 (5 bases). The end of the DNA is better explained by TRBJ2-7, so the J call may be wrong. The CDR3 sequence is 16 residues long. Germline V CDR1 and CDR2: KGHSH, LQKENI.

In this sample, this clonotype turned up many times. The chain employs TRBV29-1 and TRBJ2-3; D is possibly TRBD2 (6 bases). CDR1 and CDR2 from the germline V gene are SQVTM and ANQGSEA. With 5 bases removed from V and 4 bases from J, the gap between germline ends came to 10 bases. CDR3 size: 12 residues. The CDR3: CSVLAAADTQYF. DNA for the CDR3: TGCAGCGTTTTAGCGGCGGCAGATACGCAGTATTTT.

This clonotype has more than one count but fewer than ten. The V call is TRBV6-1, the J call TRBJ2-4; weak D call: TRBD2 (5 bases). CDR3 size: 11 residues. V was trimmed by 2 bases and J by 14 bases, leaving 10 bases between them. Per the germline V gene, CDR1 is MNHNS and CDR2 is SASEGT. CDR3 sequence (DNA): TGTGCCAGCAGTGAACGGGGTTTGGAGTACTTC. This gives the protein CASSERGLEYF.

This clonotype came up a few times. The V and J genes are TRBV20-1 and TRBJ2-7; D gene ambiguous. Germline V gene lookup returns CDR1 DFQATT and CDR2 SNEGSKA (reference sequence). Trimming cost V 0 bases and J 0 bases, with 9 bases left between them. The CDR3 totals 14 residues. CDR3 sequence (DNA): TGCAGTGCTAGAGATCGAGGCGCCTCCTACGAGCAGTACTTC. This translates into CSARDRGASYEQYF.